The 21 T cell receptor beta chains below were found in one sample sequenced in a study of blood T cell repertoires in COVID-19 (dated by TCRdb to about 2020). The method was the immunoSEQ multiplex PCR assay. As stored in TCRdb, this immuneACCESS dataset retains in-frame rearrangements with V and J assigned. A fraction of the clones does not appear; measured against another copy, unresolved V genes explain less than half of the discrepancy, and the remainder lacks a known reason. In all, the sample holds 45,000 to 60,000 clones, and less than 90% of those were seen once. In total, the top ten clones hold 1.3% of the sample. The sample consisted of peripheral blood. These receptors were collected from a man between 60 and 70 years old with acute or convalescent COVID-19.

This chain connects TRBV5-1 to TRBJ2-3, with 11 bases that match TRBD2. CDR1 SGHRS and CDR2 YFSETQ come from the germline V gene. V dropped 0 bases and J dropped 4; count of bases not matched to a gene: 7. The CDR3 has 17 residues. The CDR3 DNA follows: TGCGCCAGCAGCTTGGGTCTAGCGGGAGGTGTCGCAGATACGCAGTATTTT. Translated: CASSLGLAGGVADTQYF.

The chain links TRBV7-6 to TRBJ1-2; TRBD1 is a possible D gene (6 bases). From germline, CDR1 is SGHVS and CDR2 FNYEAQ. The length of the CDR3 is 15 residues. Trimming took off 7 bases at V and 5 bases at J, with 20 bases between the two ends. The CDR3 sequence is CASKGQAGDPYGYTF. The DNA for the CDR3 is TGTGCCAGCAAGGGTCAGGCAGGGGACCCTTATGGCTACACCTTC.

The rearrangement uses TRBV4-3 and TRBJ2-5; D unresolved. V was shortened by 0 bases and J by 1 base, with 12 bases between the two germline ends. Germline lookup yields CDR1 LGHNA and CDR2 YSLEER. This CDR3 comprises 16 residues. CDR3 in amino acids: CASSQEAVMSQETQYF. CDR3 nucleotides: TGCGCCAGCAGCCAAGAGGCGGTGATGAGCCAAGAGACCCAGTACTTC.

The chain combines TRBV29-1 with TRBJ2-3; 11 nucleotides match TRBD2. The CDR3 is 15 residues long. Germline assignment: CDR1 SQVTM and CDR2 ANQGSEA. After removal of 3 bases from V and 2 bases from J, the junction contained 4 bases not matched to a gene. The CDR3 DNA reads as TGCAGCGTTGAGGGGACTAGCGGTTCCACAGATACGCAGTATTTT. Protein product: CSVEGTSGSTDTQYF.

The CDR3 loop reads CASSLRTGDNEQFF. CDR3 bases: TGCGCCAGCAGCTTACGGACAGGGGACAATGAGCAGTTCTTC. The chain couples TRBV5-1 to TRBJ2-1, with TRBD1 identical over 9 bases. CDR3 length: 14 residues. CDR1 and CDR2 from the germline V gene are SGHRS and YFSETQ. Trimming at V came to 2 bases and at J to 5 bases, leaving 2 bases not matched to a gene.

V gene TRBV5-1 combines with J gene TRBJ2-5; D remains unclear. Between the trimmed V and J ends, which lost 1 base and 1 base, there was a span of 11 bases. Per germline, CDR1 SGHRS and CDR2 YFSETQ. The CDR3 loop spans 15 amino acids. The CDR3 DNA is TGCGCCAGCAGCTTGTTTAGTAGCATCCAAGAGACCCAGTACTTC. This sequence encodes CASSLFSSIQETQYF.

This chain uses TRBV21-1 with TRBJ2-5; the D segment call TRBD2 is taken from the table without a DNA check. TRBV21-1 is listed as a pseudogene. This CDR3 has 14 amino acids. CDR3 sequence (DNA): TGTGCCAGCAGCAAACGAGGGATCCAAGAGACCCAGTACTTC. It translates to CASSKRGIQETQYF.

J is TRBJ2-1 and V is TRBV6-5, with 12 positions matching TRBD2. The CDR3 extends over 15 amino acids. CDR1 and CDR2 (germline): MNHEY, SVGAGI. V lost 4 bases, J lost 7 bases, and 5 bases stayed unmatched. The CDR3: CASSSGLAGLNEQFF. The CDR3 DNA reads TGTGCCAGCAGTTCCGGACTAGCGGGGCTAAATGAGCAGTTCTTC.

The V and J genes are TRBV7-9 and TRBJ2-1, with TRBD1 as a possible D gene (5 bases). This CDR3 region has 14 residues. V was shortened by 0 bases and J by 9 bases, with 12 bases between the two germline ends. The V gene's germline CDR1 is SEHNR and CDR2 FQNEAQ (reference sequence). Here the CDR3 reads CASSLALLTAEQFF. CDR3 DNA: TGTGCCAGCAGCTTAGCCCTACTGACAGCTGAGCAGTTCTTC.

Worth noting for this clone: An end of the junction differs from the germline gene, which may be a read error. V is TRBV7-2 and J is TRBJ2-4; 8 positions match TRBD1. From germline, CDR1 is SGHTA and CDR2 FQGNSA. The CDR3 is made up of 17 amino acids. CDR3 DNA sequence: TGTGCCAGCAGCTTTGGCCGACAGGGGCCCCTCAAAAGCATTCAGTACTTC. It yields the protein CASSFGRQGPLKSIQYF.

This chain joins TRBV19 and TRBJ2-1, with 7 bases fitting TRBD2. In germline, CDR1 is LNHDA, CDR2 SQIVND (reference sequence). The CDR3 loop spans 14 amino acids. V gave up 6 bases and J gave up 5 bases; unmatched junction bases: 7. CDR3 in DNA: TGTGCCAGTAGATCCGGGACTACTCACAATGAGCAGTTCTTC. This sequence encodes CASRSGTTHNEQFF.

The J gene is TRBJ1-1, the V gene TRBV28; 9 bases match TRBD1. The length of the CDR3 is 16 residues. The V gene's germline CDR1 is MDHEN and CDR2 SYDVKM. J was trimmed by 4 bases and V by 3 bases; bases with no gene match: 9. CDR3: CASSFPTGGYGTEAFF. The CDR3 DNA is TGTGCCAGCAGTTTTCCCACAGGGGGCTATGGCACTGAAGCTTTCTTT.

The genes are TRBV29-1 and TRBJ2-6; no reliable D call. V lost 4 bases, J lost 0 bases, and 7 bases lay in between. Per the germline V gene, CDR1 is SQVTM and CDR2 is ANQGSEA. The CDR3 sequence is 14 residues long. DNA of the CDR3: TGCAGCGTTGTAGGAGTCTCTGGGGCCAACGTCCTGACTTTC. Amino acid sequence: CSVVGVSGANVLTF.

The chain uses TRBV5-6 and TRBJ2-5, with 7 bases identical to TRBD1. The CDR3 extends over 15 amino acids. J was trimmed by 4 bases and V by 6 bases; bases with no gene match: 12. Germline V gene lookup returns CDR1 SGHDT and CDR2 YYEEEE. In DNA form, the CDR3 reads TGTGCCAGCACCGAGCAGGGGGTGATGGGAGAGACCCAGTACTTC. Amino acids: CASTEQGVMGETQYF.

The gene calls are TRBV27 and TRBJ1-3, with D uncertain. CDR3 length equals 14 residues. Trimming left V 3 bases short and J 1 base short, with 7 bases between. Germline V gene data show CDR1 as MNHEY and CDR2 as SMNVEV (reference sequence). The CDR3 DNA follows: TGTGCCAGCAGTTTTCTCGGTTCTGGAAACACCATATATTTT. Protein product: CASSFLGSGNTIYF.

The chain couples TRBV7-9 to TRBJ2-1; TRBD2 agrees at 9 bases. The trim removed 2 bases at V and 4 bases at J, leaving 3 bases unmatched. Germline CDR1 and CDR2: SEHNR and FQNEAQ (reference sequence). CDR3 length: 15 residues. Here the CDR3 DNA reads TGTGCCAGCAGCTTAAATAGCGGGGGATACAATGAGCAGTTCTTC. It specifies CASSLNSGGYNEQFF.

The rearrangement uses TRBV13 and TRBJ2-4; 8 nucleotides match TRBD1. V lost 5 bases and J lost 1; bases outside the gene matches: 4. The CDR3 is 15 residues long. Germline V gene sequence: CDR1 PRHDT, CDR2 FYEKMQ (reference sequence). The CDR3 here is CASSPTGDAKNIQYF. CDR3 sequence (DNA): TGTGCCAGCAGCCCGACAGGGGACGCCAAAAACATTCAGTACTTC.

The count of this clone is one. The V call is TRBV11-3, the J call TRBJ2-5; TRBD2 matches at 14 bases. Germline V gives CDR1 SGHNT, CDR2 YENEEA. V shed 5 bases and J 7 bases; nucleotides not matched to a gene: 9. The CDR3 length is 16 residues. CDR3 region: CASSHPTSGGARTQYF. In DNA form, the CDR3 reads TGTGCCAGCAGCCACCCGACTAGCGGGGGGGCCCGGACCCAGTACTTC.

The chain uses TRBV6-2 or TRBV6-3 and TRBJ2-1, with unresolved D. Per the germline V gene, CDR1 is MNHEY and CDR2 is SVGEGT. The CDR3 sequence is 14 residues long. Trimming removed 2 bases at V and 5 bases at J, with 10 bases between. The CDR3 region is CASSYLVSHNEQFF. CDR3 sequence (DNA): TGTGCCAGCAGTTACCTAGTATCCCACAATGAGCAGTTCTTC.

This clone has a handful of counts. CDR3 in DNA: TGTGCCAGCAGTCGGGCTAATGAAAAACTGTTTTTT. Translated, it gives CASSRANEKLFF. V gene TRBV28 combines with J gene TRBJ1-4; D is unresolved. V was pared by 5 bases and J by 3 bases, with 4 bases between. CDR1 and CDR2 from the germline V gene are MDHEN and SYDVKM. CDR3 size: 12 residues.

The chain is built from TRBV29-1 and TRBJ2-5, with 8 bases fitting TRBD2. The junction had 14 bases not matched to a gene; V was cut back by 7 bases and J by 4 bases. The CDR3 has 15 amino acids. CDR1 and CDR2 from the germline V gene are SQVTM and ANQGSEA. CDR3 nucleotides: TGCAGCGCCGCTCCCCCCGGGAGGGGCGGAGAGACCCAGTACTTC. Its translation is CSAAPPGRGGETQYF.